These 16 T cell receptor beta chains share one sample of origin, sequenced in a study of T cells in Graves' hyperthyroidism and ophthalmopathy. What was amplified from RNA transcripts were TCR beta CDR3 regions. The HTBI primer set served for first-round RT-PCR of the TCR CDR3. A single record per CDR3 protein comes from TCRdb applying MiXCR to the multiplex PCR reads. The data hold about 400,000 distinct CDR3 sequences, with approximately 14% observed a single time. What was sequenced was blood. Receptors originate from a young woman with Graves' hyperthyroidism.

This clonotype has ten or more counts. The V gene is TRBV3-1, the J gene TRBJ2-7; no definite D call. Germline CDR1 and CDR2: LGHDT and YNNKEL (reference sequence). Trimming pared 2 bases from V and 2 bases from J, leaving 7 bases between. This CDR3 has 13 residues. This chain's CDR3 is CASSQRSTYEQYF. The CDR3 DNA follows: TGTGCCAGCAGCCAACGGTCTACCTACGAGCAGTACTTC.

CDR3 sequence: CASSPGGSTNEKLFF. Here the CDR3 DNA reads TGTGCCAGCAGCCCTGGGGGGTCAACTAATGAAAAACTGTTTTTT. V is TRBV6-1 and J is TRBJ1-4; possible D gene TRBD1, 5 bases. Per the germline V gene, CDR1 is MNHNS and CDR2 is SASEGT. The germline V and J ends were trimmed by 6 bases and 0 bases, with 11 bases remaining between them. CDR3 size: 15 residues.

This clonotype has ten or more counts. The chain has TRBV18 and TRBJ2-5; D ambiguous. Germline V lookup: CDR1 KGHSH, CDR2 LQKENI. V was shortened by 3 bases and J by 5 bases, with 19 bases between the two germline ends. The CDR3 loop spans 16 amino acids. CDR3 protein: CASSPTRTLGQETQYF. Here the CDR3 DNA reads TGTGCCAGCTCACCTACCAGGACCCTCGGGCAGGAGACCCAGTACTTC.

The gene calls are TRBV12-5 and TRBJ2-3; D unclear. The V end was cut by 4 bases, the J end by 2 bases, with 10 bases between. The CDR3 consists of 14 residues. Germline V gene lookup returns CDR1 LGHNT and CDR2 FRNRAP. This CDR3 is CASGSPKNTDTQYF. The CDR3 DNA sequence: TGTGCTAGTGGTTCCCCTAAAAACACAGATACGCAGTATTTT.

J is TRBJ1-6 and V is TRBV5-6, with D possibly being TRBD1 (5 bases). This CDR3 comprises 15 residues. Deletions cut 3 bases from V and 1 base from J, with 8 bases between. Germline V gene lookup returns CDR1 SGHDT and CDR2 YYEEEE. CDR3 residues: CASSSRGSYNSPLHF. DNA for the CDR3: TGTGCCAGCAGCTCGCGGGGGTCCTATAATTCACCCCTCCACTTT.

Turning to this clonotype: Possible read error: a much larger clone is one base away. The rearrangement links TRBV6-1 to TRBJ2-5, with D tentatively TRBD1 (5 bases). The CDR3 extends over 13 amino acids. V shed 11 bases and J shed 5 bases, with 18 bases lying between them. Germline CDR1 reads MNHNS; CDR2 reads SASEGT. The CDR3 DNA reads TGTGCCGGCATCCCCAGGGCGTACGAGACCCAGTACTTC. Protein: CAGIPRAYETQYF.

This clonotype has ten or more counts. The rearrangement joins TRBV29-1 to TRBJ1-2, with 7 positions matching TRBD1. The V segment lost 3 bases and the J segment 8 bases; nucleotides outside the gene matches: 18. CDR1 and CDR2 from the germline V gene are SQVTM and ANQGSEA. The CDR3 runs 16 residues. CDR3 coding DNA: TGCAGCGTTGATGTATGGGCAGGGGGAATCTCGCACGGCTACACCTTC. Protein product: CSVDVWAGGISHGYTF.

There are many counts of this clonotype. The V and J genes are TRBV12-3 or TRBV12-4 and TRBJ1-1; tentatively, D is TRBD1 (6 bases). The CDR3 is 14 amino acids. Trimming removed 6 bases from V and 0 bases from J, with 11 bases in between. CDR3 in DNA: TGTGCCAGCAGCCTTCCAGGGGTGAACACTGAAGCTTTCTTT. Protein product: CASSLPGVNTEAFF.

The table lists this clonotype with many counts. This may stem from a read error, because a much larger clone lies one nucleotide away. The rearrangement uses TRBV2 and TRBJ1-1; no firm D call. Trimming removed 2 bases at V and 0 bases at J, with 4 bases between. Germline CDR1 is SNHLY and CDR2 is FYNNEI. CDR3 length: 13 amino acids. CDR3 nucleotide sequence: TGTGCCAGCAGTGAAAGACTGAACACTGAAGCTTTCTTT. Protein sequence: CASSERLNTEAFF.

J is TRBJ2-4 and V is TRBV28; 7 nucleotides line up with TRBD2. CDR1 and CDR2 (germline): MDHEN, SYDVKM. This CDR3 is 13 amino acids long. After removal of 8 bases from V and 7 bases from J, the junction contained 8 bases not matched to a gene. For the CDR3, the DNA is TGTGCCAGCGGCACGGGGGGAGGGAACATTCAGTACTTC. It yields the protein CASGTGGGNIQYF.

This clonotype was found a few times. The chain uses TRBV20-1 and TRBJ2-7; TRBD1 or TRBD2 may be the D gene (6 bases each). Trimming cost V 6 bases and J 3 bases, with 12 bases left between them. CDR1 is DFQATT, CDR2 SNEGSKA, per germline (reference sequence). The CDR3 extends over 12 amino acids. The CDR3 protein is CSARRGDYEQYF. The CDR3 DNA reads as TGCAGTGCCCGAAGGGGGGACTACGAGCAGTACTTC.

This clonotype was counted ten times or more. The gene calls are TRBV2 and TRBJ1-6, with D unresolved. Trimming removed 0 bases at V and 5 bases at J, with 11 bases between. CDR3 length: 16 residues. Per the germline V gene, CDR1 is SNHLY and CDR2 is FYNNEI. The CDR3 DNA sequence: TGTGCCAGCAGTGAAGCGTGGCAGGCGAATAATTCACCCCTCCACTTT. Translation: CASSEAWQANNSPLHF. The whole variable domain, filled in from reference TRBV2 and TRBJ1-6, reads EPEVTQTPSHQVTQMGQEVILRCVPISNHLYFYWYRQILGQKVEFLVSFYNNEISEKSEIFDDQFSVERPDGSNFTLKIRSTKLEDSAMYFCASSEAWQANNSPLHFGNGTRLTVT.

This clonotype was picked up many times. The chain joins TRBV12-3 or TRBV12-4 to TRBJ1-4, with D tentatively TRBD1 (6 bases). The CDR3 runs 13 residues. With 9 bases removed from V and 8 bases from J, the gap between germline ends came to 16 bases. The CDR3 DNA is TGTGCCAGTTGGCGGGGGGCCGGGGAAAAACTGTTTTTT. Protein sequence: CASWRGAGEKLFF.

The V and J genes are TRBV4-1 and TRBJ2-4; D tentatively fits TRBD1 or TRBD2 (6 bases each). The ends were cut back, 2 bases at V and 0 bases at J, with 17 bases in the middle. The CDR3 has 18 residues. Germline assignment: CDR1 MGHRA and CDR2 YSYEKL. The DNA of the CDR3 is TGCGCCAGCAGCCAACCGGCGGTGGGGGGCATAGCCAAAAACATTCAGTACTTC. Translated: CASSQPAVGGIAKNIQYF.

This clonotype was counted only a few times. The junction differs from germline at one of its ends, possibly a read error. The rearrangement uses TRBV7-9 and TRBJ2-7, with 8 bases identical to TRBD2. There are 16 residues in the CDR3. Germline lookup yields CDR1 SEHNR and CDR2 FQNEAQ (reference sequence). CDR3 bases: TGTGCCAGCGGCTTATTGTACGGCGGGGGGTCCTACGAGCAGTACTTC. Residues: CASGLLYGGGSYEQYF.

This clonotype was detected ten times or more. This chain connects TRBV20-1 to TRBJ1-2; a weak D match, TRBD1 (6 bases). V was clipped by 6 bases and J by 3 bases, with 14 bases between them. The CDR3 is 13 residues long. Per germline, CDR1 DFQATT and CDR2 SNEGSKA (reference sequence). The CDR3 bases are TGCAGTGCCCTGGACAGAAACTACTATGGCTACACCTTC. Translated, it gives CSALDRNYYGYTF.